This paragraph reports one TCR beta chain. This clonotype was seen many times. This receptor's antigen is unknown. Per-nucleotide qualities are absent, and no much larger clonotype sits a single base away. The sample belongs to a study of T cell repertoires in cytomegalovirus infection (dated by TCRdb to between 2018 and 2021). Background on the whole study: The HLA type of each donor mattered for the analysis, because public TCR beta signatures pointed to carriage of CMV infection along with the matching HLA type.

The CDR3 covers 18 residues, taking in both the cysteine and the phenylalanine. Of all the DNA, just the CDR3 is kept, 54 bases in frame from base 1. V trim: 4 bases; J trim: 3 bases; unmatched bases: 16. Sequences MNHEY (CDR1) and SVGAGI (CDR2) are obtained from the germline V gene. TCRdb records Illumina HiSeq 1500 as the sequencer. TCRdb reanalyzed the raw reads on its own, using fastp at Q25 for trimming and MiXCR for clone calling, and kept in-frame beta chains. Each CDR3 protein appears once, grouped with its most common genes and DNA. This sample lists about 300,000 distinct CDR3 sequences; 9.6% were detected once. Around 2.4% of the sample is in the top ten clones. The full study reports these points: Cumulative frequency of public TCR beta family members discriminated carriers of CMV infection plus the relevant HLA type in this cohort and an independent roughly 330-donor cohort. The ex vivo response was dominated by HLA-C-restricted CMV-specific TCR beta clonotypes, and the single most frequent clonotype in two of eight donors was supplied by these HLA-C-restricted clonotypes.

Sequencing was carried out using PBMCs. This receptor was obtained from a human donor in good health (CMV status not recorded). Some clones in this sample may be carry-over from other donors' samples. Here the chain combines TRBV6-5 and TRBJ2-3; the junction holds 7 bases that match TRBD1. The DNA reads TGTGCCAGCAGTTCCTCGGTCCCGAGGGGGCGCCTGACAGATACGCAGTATTTT. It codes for CASSSSVPRGRLTDTQYF.